This TCR beta chain was identified during a study of T-cell reconstitution after alpha-beta-depleted transplantation in children. The CDR3 is 17 residues long. V lost 8 bases, J lost 4 bases, and 24 bases lay in between. This clonotype was detected a few times. Preparing the TCRbeta library involved the use of unique molecular identifiers. TCRdb analysed the PCR reads with MiXCR anew, one entry per CDR3 protein. The repertoire consists of some 550,000 distinct CDR3 sequences, with around 17% occurring once and the leading ten covering 2.5% to 4%. This clonotype was sampled from a human donor who donated a stem cell graft to a child with acute lymphoblastic leukemia. The chain links TRBV12-3 or TRBV12-4 to TRBJ1-5, with a tentative D call TRBD1 (5 bases). The sample consisted of PBMCs from the stem cell graft donor, taken from the stem cell graft. CDR3 amino acids: CASFRGRASKGNQPQHF. Written as DNA, the CDR3 is TGTGCCAGCTTCCGGGGCAGGGCGAGTAAAGGAAATCAGCCCCAGCATTTT.